The 5 T cell receptor beta chains given below trace back to one sample, sequenced in a study of Graves' ophthalmopathy and Graves' hyperthyroidism. The authors amplified TCR beta CDR3 regions from RNA transcripts. Investigators did first-round RT-PCR with HTBI primers, then second-round multiplex PCR. TCRdb called the multiplex PCR reads again in MiXCR, with one record for every CDR3 protein. Of some 1.1 million distinct CDR3 sequences listed, less than 45% are singletons. The source material was peripheral blood or thyroid tissue (not recorded which). The receptors stem from an adult man with Graves' hyperthyroidism.

A remark on this clonotype: At one boundary the junction diverges from the germline segment, which might be a read error. The chain combines TRBV7-9 with TRBJ2-7; TRBD1 is a possible D gene (6 bases). This CDR3 spans 14 amino acids. Germline V gene lookup returns CDR1 SEHNR and CDR2 FQNEAQ (reference sequence). The CDR3: CASSQLQGFYEQYF. In DNA, the CDR3 is TGCGCCAGCAGCCAACTACAGGGTTTCTACGAGCAGTACTTC.

Note on this clonotype: Compared with germline, one end of the junction differs, possibly owing to a read error. This chain links TRBV6-1 with TRBJ1-1; the D gene is possibly TRBD1 (6 bases). The germline V gene has CDR1 MNHNS and CDR2 SASEGT. The CDR3 runs to 16 residues. The CDR3 protein is CASSYPPAGANAEAFF. CDR3 nucleotides: TGTGCCAGCAGTTACCCCCCGGCGGGGGCGAACGCTGAAGCTTTCTTT.

The table lists this clonotype with a few counts. V usage is TRBV7-4 and J usage is TRBJ2-5, with a possible D match to TRBD2 (6 bases). Trimming took off 4 bases at V and 7 bases at J, with 13 bases between the two ends. This CDR3 comprises 13 residues. Germline CDR1 reads SGHVT; CDR2 reads SQSDAQ. The CDR3 nucleotides read TGTGCCAGCAGCTCCCGGGACTTGGTGACCCAGTACTTC. Translation gives CASSSRDLVTQYF.

This clonotype was detected many times. This chain joins TRBV10-3 and TRBJ2-2; D gene ambiguous. V dropped 5 bases and J dropped 3 bases, with 10 bases sitting between them. Germline V CDR1 and CDR2: ENHRY, SYGVKD. The CDR3 is made up of 14 amino acids. CDR3 amino acids: CAISNQEYTGELFF. The CDR3 coding sequence is TGTGCCATCAGTAACCAGGAGTACACCGGGGAGCTGTTTTTT.

V gene TRBV10-3 combines with J gene TRBJ2-6; D is tentatively TRBD1 or TRBD2 (5 bases each). Per germline, CDR1 ENHRY and CDR2 SYGVKD. Deletions cut 6 bases from V and 0 bases from J, with 12 bases between. The CDR3 has 16 residues. The CDR3 DNA follows: TGTGCCATCAGCAATCGGGACGGCTCTGGGGCCAACGTCCTGACTTTC. Translating it yields CAISNRDGSGANVLTF.